The 22 T cell receptor beta chains listed next were all sequenced from one sample in a study of identical twins. TCRdb re-called the 5' RACE reads through MiXCR, storing one row per CDR3 protein. The table records some 760,000 distinct CDR3 sequences, around a sixth of them present only once. This same sample was also part of a study on T cells expressing NK-cell markers.

The specimen was PBMCs. The receptors shown here come from a woman under 30 in good health.

The chain has TRBV10-3 and TRBJ2-1; no definite D call. The length of the CDR3 is 14 residues. The germline V and J ends were trimmed by 2 bases and 6 bases, with 11 bases remaining between them. Germline CDR1 and CDR2: ENHRY and SYGVKD. CDR3 bases: TGTGCCATCAGTGAGAGGTTAGTCACCAATGAGCAGTTCTTC. This codes for CAISERLVTNEQFF.

This sequence joins TRBV14 and TRBJ2-7; possible D gene TRBD1, 6 bases. Per germline, CDR1 SGHDN and CDR2 FVKESK. V was trimmed by 4 bases and J by 5 bases, leaving 21 bases between them. The CDR3 runs 16 residues. CDR3 sequence: CASSRLGETGSNEQYF. The CDR3 nucleotides are TGTGCCAGCAGCCGTCTAGGGGAAACAGGGAGCAACGAGCAGTACTTC.

The chain recombines TRBV3-1 with TRBJ2-7, with TRBD2 matching 10 bases. The germline CDR1 and CDR2 sequences are LGHDT and YNNKEL (reference sequence). The ends lost 8 bases at V and 3 bases at J; junction bases unmatched: 7. There are 14 residues in the CDR3. CDR3: CASGSGTSVYEQYF. The DNA for the CDR3 is TGTGCCAGCGGATCCGGGACTAGCGTCTACGAGCAGTACTTC.

As DNA, the CDR3 is TGTGCCAGCATCGGGACTAGCGGGAGGCGGACCCAGTACTTC. It is translated as CASIGTSGRRTQYF. V and J are TRBV7-8 and TRBJ2-5, with 15 bases aligning to TRBD2. The CDR3 has 14 amino acids. V shed 7 bases and J 7 bases; nucleotides not matched to a gene: 4. The germline V gene encodes CDR1 SGHVS and CDR2 FQNEAQ.

In this sample, this clonotype turned up a few times. The J gene is TRBJ2-5, the V gene TRBV12-3 or TRBV12-4, with 10 bases aligning to TRBD2. The CDR3 has 18 residues. V gave up 5 bases and J gave up 1 base; unmatched junction bases: 13. The DNA of the CDR3 is TGTGCCAGCAGTGCGGAACTAGCGGGATTCTTGGCCCAAGAGACCCAGTACTTC. It is translated as CASSAELAGFLAQETQYF.

This clonotype showed up just a few times. V gene TRBV6-5 combines with J gene TRBJ2-2; 9 nucleotides match TRBD2. The V segment lost 2 bases and the J segment 1 base; nucleotides outside the gene matches: 5. CDR1 is MNHEY and CDR2 is SVGAGI in the germline V gene. There are 17 residues in the CDR3. The CDR3 DNA sequence: TGTGCCAGCAGTTACCTAGGAGCGGGAGGGAACACCGGGGAGCTGTTTTTT. Translating it yields CASSYLGAGGNTGELFF.

CDR3: CASSHEQPPAYEQYF. The CDR3, as DNA: TGCGCCAGCAGCCATGAACAGCCGCCGGCGTACGAGCAGTACTTC. The rearrangement joins TRBV4-3 to TRBJ2-7; no clear D gene. This CDR3 comprises 15 residues. Germline V gene data show CDR1 as LGHNA and CDR2 as YSLEER. Trimming took 3 bases from V and 4 from J, leaving 16 bases between them.

The chain has TRBV7-9 and TRBJ2-7; D might be TRBD1 (6 bases). Germline-derived CDR1 and CDR2 are SEHNR and FQNEAQ (reference sequence). This CDR3 is 12 amino acids long. Trimming removed 5 bases from V and 5 bases from J, with 10 bases in between. Here the CDR3 DNA reads TGTGCCAGCAGCGCTACAGGGAACGAGCAGTACTTC. Residues: CASSATGNEQYF.

The chain joins TRBV7-9 to TRBJ2-2; D call uncertain. The CDR3 runs 13 residues. Trimming cost V 0 bases and J 6 bases, with 5 bases left between them. The germline gives CDR1 SEHNR, CDR2 FQNEAQ (reference sequence). Here the CDR3 DNA reads TGTGCCAGCAGCTTAGCCGATGCCGGGGAGCTGTTTTTT. As protein: CASSLADAGELFF.

This clonotype was observed many times. This chain links TRBV6-4 with TRBJ2-3, with TRBD2 matching over 10 bases. J lost 1 base, V lost 4 bases, and 2 bases had no gene match. The germline V gene encodes CDR1 MRHNA and CDR2 SNTAGT. The CDR3 loop spans 15 amino acids. DNA of the CDR3: TGTGCCAGCAGTGCCACTAGCGGGGGCACAGATACGCAGTATTTT. As protein: CASSATSGGTDTQYF.

The chain combines TRBV5-1 with TRBJ2-7; no reliable D call. V lost 1 base and J lost 2, with 7 bases in between. Germline CDR1 is SGHRS and CDR2 is YFSETQ. The CDR3 is 13 residues long. For the CDR3, the DNA is TGCGCCAGCAGCTTGACCGCAGCCTACGAGCAGTACTTC. This gives the protein CASSLTAAYEQYF.

The V gene is TRBV10-3, the J gene TRBJ2-6, with a possible D match to TRBD1 (5 bases). The CDR3 has 18 amino acids. Germline CDR1 is ENHRY and CDR2 is SYGVKD. V dropped 0 bases and J dropped 0 bases, with 12 bases sitting between them. CDR3 sequence (DNA): TGTGCCATCAGTGAGTCCAAACAGGAAAGCTCTGGGGCCAACGTCCTGACTTTC. Translating it yields CAISESKQESSGANVLTF.

This clonotype occurred a few times. The chain carries TRBV4-3 and TRBJ2-2, with D tentatively TRBD2 (5 bases). The V and J ends lost 0 bases and 4 bases respectively, with 18 bases between them. The length of the CDR3 is 18 residues. In germline, CDR1 is LGHNA, CDR2 YSLEER. The CDR3: CASSQDPLSGPRTGELFF. CDR3 coding DNA: TGCGCCAGCAGCCAAGACCCCCTAAGCGGTCCTCGCACCGGGGAGCTGTTTTTT.

The chain joins TRBV19 to TRBJ2-3, with 9 nucleotides matching TRBD1. The CDR3 covers 14 residues. V was pared by 4 bases and J by 2 bases, with 1 base of the junction left unmatched. CDR1 LNHDA and CDR2 SQIVND come from the germline V gene (reference sequence). The CDR3 nucleotides read TGTGCCAGTAGTAGGACAGGGGTCACAGATACGCAGTATTTT. Translating it yields CASSRTGVTDTQYF.

This sequence joins TRBV12-3 or TRBV12-4 and TRBJ2-7; the D gene is possibly TRBD1 (5 bases). This CDR3 has 17 residues. Trimming took off 5 bases at V and 4 bases at J, with 24 bases between the two ends. CDR3 in amino acids: CASSRVGVRATAYEQYF. CDR3 bases: TGTGCCAGCAGTCGGGTAGGGGTCCGGGCGACGGCTTACGAGCAGTACTTC.

The chain uses TRBV5-1 and TRBJ1-2, with D maybe TRBD1 (5 bases). The CDR3 consists of 15 residues. Germline CDR1 reads SGHRS; CDR2 reads YFSETQ. V was trimmed by 4 bases and J by 2 bases, leaving 15 bases between them. CDR3 sequence reads: CASSAAPGTNYGYTF. The CDR3 nucleotides read TGCGCCAGCAGCGCTGCGCCGGGGACCAACTATGGCTACACCTTC.

This clonotype was seen a few times. The chain uses TRBV6-4 and TRBJ2-1; 13 nucleotides agree with TRBD2. Germline assignment: CDR1 MRHNA and CDR2 SNTAGT. Trimming removed 6 bases from V and 5 bases from J; junction bases left unmatched: 10. The CDR3 has 17 residues. The CDR3 here is CASSKLAGGPKNNEQFF. The CDR3 bases are TGTGCCAGCAGCAAACTAGCGGGAGGGCCAAAAAACAATGAGCAGTTCTTC.

In its sample, this clonotype was seen a few times. The chain couples TRBV15 to TRBJ1-3, with D unclear. This CDR3 has 11 amino acids. V was pared by 8 bases and J by 2 bases, with 4 bases between. Germline CDR1 and CDR2: LNHNV and YYDKDF (reference sequence). The CDR3 reads CATAAGNTIYF. Written as DNA, the CDR3 is TGTGCCACCGCAGCTGGAAACACCATATATTTT.

There are many counts of this clonotype. J is TRBJ2-7 and V is TRBV12-3 or TRBV12-4, with a possible D match to TRBD1 (5 bases). This CDR3 comprises 13 residues. The ends were cut back, 5 bases at V and 1 base at J, with 9 bases in the middle. The CDR3 DNA reads TGTGCCAGCAGTCCCAGGGATTCCTACGAGCAGTACTTC. Protein sequence: CASSPRDSYEQYF.

The chain has TRBV12-3 or TRBV12-4 and TRBJ1-1, with 7 bases fitting TRBD1. The CDR3 loop spans 15 amino acids. V lost 5 bases and J lost 5; bases outside the gene matches: 11. The CDR3 loop is CASSVGQVLGTEAFF. The DNA for the CDR3 is TGTGCCAGCAGTGTCGGACAGGTCCTAGGGACTGAAGCTTTCTTT.

This clonotype appeared a few times. V and J are TRBV2 and TRBJ2-4, with a weak D call TRBD2 (6 bases). CDR3 length: 11 residues. Germline V gene data show CDR1 as SNHLY and CDR2 as FYNNEI. The germline V and J ends were trimmed by 7 bases and 12 bases, with 13 bases remaining between them. The CDR3 DNA is TGTGCCAGCACCGGACTAAGCGGTCAGTACTTC. It encodes CASTGLSGQYF. The full variable domain, its missing parts supplied by reference TRBV2 and TRBJ2-4, is EPEVTQTPSHQVTQMGQEVILRCVPISNHLYFYWYRQILGQKVEFLVSFYNNEISEKSEIFDDQFSVERPDGSNFTLKIRSTKLEDSAMYFCASTGLSGQYFGAGTRLSVL.

This chain links TRBV7-9 with TRBJ2-3; 8 nucleotides match TRBD2. The V gene's germline CDR1 is SEHNR and CDR2 FQNEAQ (reference sequence). The V and J ends lost 5 bases and 4 bases, in that order; junction bases with no gene match: 11. The CDR3 totals 16 residues. The CDR3 DNA sequence: TGTGCCAGCAGCCTGCCCGGGGGGGAGGCAGCAGATACGCAGTATTTT. This translates into CASSLPGGEAADTQYF.